Listed below are T cell receptor beta chains from one sample, sequenced in a study of T-cell memory formation after mild COVID-19. TCRdb independently ran MiXCR on the 5' RACE reads; one entry per CDR3 protein. The repertoire holds about 410,000 distinct CDR3 sequences, with about a sixth as singletons. Sequencing used PBMCs or a T cell subset sorted from them (not recorded which). Receptors originate from a man younger than 35 who had mild COVID-19 (a few samples of this study predate the infection). Cell type and time point are not known. Both conserved end residues are part of each CDR3.

>TRBV10-3|18
CAISGSGQRATSNYGYTF
>TRBV15|15
CATSRDVQGADTQYF
>TRBV2|16
CASRGQGVRWDSPLHF
>TRBV4-1|15
CASSQVGSMNTEAFF
>TRBV5-5|15
CASRPWDGVDYGYTF
>TRBV10-3|17
CAISESDRGGPYNEQFF
>TRBV6-6|12
CASSPDADTQYF
>TRBV7-3|15
CASSLTSGVYNEQFF
>TRBV6-6|16
CASSYVGTGPWETQYF
>TRBV5-1|15
CASSPPGSRDTEAFF
>TRBV5-1|15
CASSLLGTVQETQYF
>TRBV7-8|17
CASSSPGSYANTGELFF
>TRBV25-1|16
CASSEYGLAGGETQYF
>TRBV7-3|13
CASSAGVNNEQFF
>TRBV7-2|19
CASSLVFRQGATAVTEAFF
>TRBV19|16
CASSIDRDEQHSPLHF
>TRBV12-3/TRBV12-4|13
CASSRQTGAEQYF
>TRBV7-9|15
CASSLLGSMNTEAFF
>TRBV15|16
CATSRGSGLPQETQYF
>TRBV20-1|14
CSVQGGTGGTEAFF
>TRBV4-2|17
CASSRNEPGLWNSPLHF
>TRBV28|14
CASSLVGSNQPQHF
>TRBV12-3/TRBV12-4|13
CASSFHRAYEQYF
>TRBV12-3/TRBV12-4|12
CASSLGNPTQYF
>TRBV29-1|13
CSVVSRGPETQYF
>TRBV2|12
CASRDPGLDQFF
>TRBV20-1|15
CSAPLPGLSAEKLFF
>TRBV5-1|13
CASSPSPGQPQHF
>TRBV2|12
CASSDLGDTQYF
>TRBV6-1|14
CASRQGSLGTEAFF
>TRBV28|13
CAGSGTGSGGYTF
>TRBV21-1|14
CASSKLPDCDEQFF
>TRBV24-1|16
CATSDGTGSAKNIQYF
>TRBV30|13
CASSPGNNEKLFF
>TRBV9|12
CASSGLLYEQYF
>TRBV5-1|16
CASSLGLQELNSPLHF
>TRBV5-1|14
CASSLLGVGAEQFF
>TRBV12-5|14
CASVPLGLSHEQYF
>TRBV7-9|14
CASSLGGWQETQYF
>TRBV7-8|15
CDSSFRTGLQETQYF
>TRBV2|13
CASREGREDEQFF
>TRBV30|15
CAWSVGGNLYGTQYF
>TRBV4-1|15
CASSQDSTDTGELFF
>TRBV5-1|14
CASSLGQTQETQYF
>TRBV18|14
CASSPRDRDTEAFF
>TRBV11-2|13
CASRPLTDNEQFF
>TRBV4-3|15
CASSQRGRGADTQYF
>TRBV5-1|15
CASSATGGNTGELFF
>TRBV20-1|15
CSARDRQGYTGELFF
>TRBV7-3|15
CASSRGGRAADTQYF
>TRBV9|17
CASSDSVGKSSGNTIYF
>TRBV7-6|15
CASSLAGHGNTEAFF
>TRBV7-9|14
CASSWTGGADTQYF
>TRBV5-1|16
CASSLDGGLFTDTQYF